This T cell receptor (beta chain) was sequenced during a study of cytomegalovirus exposure and HLA in healthy donors. It was with 60 Vbeta and 13 Jbeta primers that the PCR ran. In the original workflow: An analysis performed later counted 70 million to 90 million unique TCR beta chains (roughly 9.9 million of them shared). The method was immunoSEQ multiplex PCR; TCRdb's version includes in-frame clones alone and lacks a portion of them. That table is the source of V, J and clone size, and D and trimming were worked out from the DNA. The sample shows under 200,000 clones, around 90% of them seen only once. Study results and caveats: Most subjects' HLA-A and HLA-B alleles were reportedly predicted from TCR beta sequences.

The germline V gene encodes CDR1 SEHNR and CDR2 FQNEAQ (reference sequence). Unmatched junction bases numbered 9, after V lost 5 bases and J lost 11 bases. CDR3 length: 13 residues. Unrecorded immune exposure was likely among donors, who were nominally healthy when sampled. This clone was recorded only once. Its target is not known. Sequencing was carried out using PBMCs. The chain recombines TRBV7-9 with TRBJ1-1; 9 positions agree with TRBD1. This sequence was found in a boy aged 2 to 9 in good health and CMV-seronegative. The chain's CDR3 is CASSPGGTGIAFF. For the CDR3, the DNA is TGTGCCAGCAGCCCCGGGGGGACAGGGATTGCTTTCTTT.